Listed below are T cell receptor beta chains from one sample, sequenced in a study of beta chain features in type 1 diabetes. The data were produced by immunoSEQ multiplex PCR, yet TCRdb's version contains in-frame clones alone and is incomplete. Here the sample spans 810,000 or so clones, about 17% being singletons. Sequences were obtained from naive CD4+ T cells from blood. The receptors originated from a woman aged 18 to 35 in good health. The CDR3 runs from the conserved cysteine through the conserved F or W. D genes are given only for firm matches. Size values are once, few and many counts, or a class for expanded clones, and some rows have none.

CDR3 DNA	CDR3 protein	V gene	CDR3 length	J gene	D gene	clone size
TGTGCCAGCAGTGTCCGGGGCACCGGGGAGCTGTTTTTT	CASSVRGTGELFF	TRBV2	13	TRBJ2-2	.	few
TGTGCCAGTTCATCCGTTAGTGGCAAAAACATTCAGTACTTC	CASSSVSGKNIQYF	TRBV2	14	TRBJ2-4	.	few
TGTGCCAGTAGGAGGGGTCATTGGGAAAAACTGTTTTTT	CASRRGHWEKLFF	TRBV19	13	TRBJ1-4	.	few
TGCGCCAGCAGACCCGGGGGGAGCTCCTACGAGCAGTACTTC	CASRPGGSSYEQYF	TRBV5-1	14	TRBJ2-7	TRBD2	few
TGTGCCATCAGTGTTGATTTAGGGCTAGCGGGAACTGAAGCCATTCGAAATGAGCAGTTCTTC	CAISVDLGLAGTEAIRNEQFF	TRBV10-3	21	TRBJ2-1	TRBD2	few
TGTGCCAGCTCCCTTCGGAGGGCTAGCACAGATACGCAGTATTTT	CASSLRRASTDTQYF	TRBV27	15	TRBJ2-3	.	.
TGTGCCACCAGCAGAGCACGTCTAGCGGGAGGGAATACGCAGTATTTT	CATSRARLAGGNTQYF	TRBV15	16	TRBJ2-3	TRBD2	few
TGTGCCAGTAGTGACAGGCCCGCTACACAAGAGACCCAGTACTTC	CASSDRPATQETQYF	TRBV19	15	TRBJ2-5	.	.
TGTGCCAGTAAAAATGACGCAGGCAGATACTATGGCTACACCTTC	CASKNDAGRYYGYTF	TRBV19	15	TRBJ1-2	.	.
TGTGCCAGCAGCTTGACGGGGAACACTGAAGCTTTCTTT	CASSLTGNTEAFF	TRBV7-2	13	TRBJ1-1	.	.
TGCGCCAGCAGCCAAGATCGGCGGGCCGGGGAGCTGTTTTTT	CASSQDRRAGELFF	TRBV4-3	14	TRBJ2-2	.	.
TGTGCCAGCAGCCGTGTAGCGGGGGTAACAGATACGCAGTATTTT	CASSRVAGVTDTQYF	TRBV7-6	15	TRBJ2-3	TRBD2	few
TGTGCCAGCAGCTTGAGTAGCGGGAGCTGGACAGATACGCAGTATTTT	CASSLSSGSWTDTQYF	TRBV7-9	16	TRBJ2-3	TRBD2	few
TGTGCCAGCAGCTTTGGACACCGGAGCTCCTACGAGCAGTACTTC	CASSFGHRSSYEQYF	TRBV7-2	15	TRBJ2-7	.	.
TGTGCCACTACAGGGTCAGGACAGCCCCAGCATTTT	CATTGSGQPQHF	TRBV19	12	TRBJ1-5	.	few
TGTGCCAGCAGCTTAGGTGGACAGGGGGCAGAGACCCAGTACTTC	CASSLGGQGAETQYF	TRBV7-6	15	TRBJ2-5	TRBD1	once
TGTGCCAGCACCGCGGGCCCCCGGGCGCTCTACAATGAGCAGTTCTTC	CASTAGPRALYNEQFF	TRBV7-2	16	TRBJ2-1	.	few
TGTGCCACCAGCAGAGATGCGGACAGGGCTTATAGCAATCAGCCCCAGCATTTT	CATSRDADRAYSNQPQHF	TRBV15	18	TRBJ1-5	TRBD1	.
TGTGCCAGCAAAGGGTCTGGGGCCAACGTCCTGACTTTC	CASKGSGANVLTF	TRBV9	13	TRBJ2-6	.	.
TGTGCCAGTAGTTGGAGGGTCAGTAGGACAGGGACCTACGAGCAGTACTTC	CASSWRVSRTGTYEQYF	TRBV19	17	TRBJ2-7	TRBD1	.
TGCAGCGTTGCGAGACAACTAGACTACGAGCAGTACTTC	CSVARQLDYEQYF	TRBV29-1	13	TRBJ2-7	.	.
TGTGCCAGCAGCCGAGGGGCGCAAGAGACCCAGTACTTC	CASSRGAQETQYF	TRBV7-2	13	TRBJ2-5	.	few
TGTGCCAGTAGTAATCCGGGCGGGCAGCATTTT	CASSNPGGQHF	TRBV19	11	TRBJ1-5	.	few
TGTGCCAGCAGTTCGACAGGCAACTATGGCTACACCTTC	CASSSTGNYGYTF	TRBV6-6	13	TRBJ1-2	.	.
TGTGCCAGCTCAACAGGGACGGACACTGAAGCTTTCTTT	CASSTGTDTEAFF	TRBV18	13	TRBJ1-1	.	.
TGTGCCAGCACGCACAGGGTTTTGGACGAGCAGTACTTC	CASTHRVLDEQYF	TRBV11-2	13	TRBJ2-7	.	few
TGTGCCAGCAGCCAAGTACGCTCTGGGAAAGAGACCCAGTACTTC	CASSQVRSGKETQYF	TRBV14	15	TRBJ2-5	.	.
TGTGCCAGCAGCTTAGCTCCAGGGCCCTCCTACAATGAGCAGTTCTTC	CASSLAPGPSYNEQFF	TRBV7-2	16	TRBJ2-1	.	.
TGCGCCAGCAGCCAAGTCGGAGCGGGATATGAGCAGTTCTTC	CASSQVGAGYEQFF	TRBV4-1	14	TRBJ2-1	TRBD2	few
TGTGCCAGCAGTTACTCCATCTCTACTTTCCAAGAGACCCAGTACTTC	CASSYSISTFQETQYF	TRBV6-5	16	TRBJ2-5	.	.
TGTGCCAGCAGTTACTCCGGACAGGGCTACGAGCAGTACTTC	CASSYSGQGYEQYF	TRBV6-5	14	TRBJ2-7	TRBD1	once
TGTGCCAGCAGAGATCCCAGGGTGGAGGGCTACACCTTC	CASRDPRVEGYTF	TRBV28	13	TRBJ1-2	.	.
TGTGCCAGCAGTGAAGACAGCTATTCCTACGAGCAGTACTTC	CASSEDSYSYEQYF	TRBV6-1	14	TRBJ2-7	.	.
TGCAGCGCTGCCGGGGGTCTAAAGATGGAGACCCAGTACTTC	CSAAGGLKMETQYF	TRBV29-1	14	TRBJ2-5	.	.
TGTGCCAGCAGCGAACAGGGAGGCTTAGATACGCAGTATTTT	CASSEQGGLDTQYF	TRBV6-1	14	TRBJ2-3	.	.
TGTGCCGGACGACTAGCGGGAGCCTCCTACAATGAGCAGTTCTTC	CAGRLAGASYNEQFF	TRBV6-5	15	TRBJ2-1	TRBD2	once
TGTGCCAGCAGTTCCGGGACTAGCGGGGGACGAGATTGGTTC	CASSSGTSGGRDWF	TRBV6-6	14	TRBJ2-7	TRBD2	.
TGTGCCATCTCCGGGACAGGGTCGTTCGACGAGCAGTACTTC	CAISGTGSFDEQYF	TRBV5-4	14	TRBJ2-7	TRBD1	few
TGCGCCAGCAAACGGGGATATAGTCGGGACATTCAGTACTTC	CASKRGYSRDIQYF	TRBV5-1	14	TRBJ2-4	.	few
TGTGCCAGCTCACCACAGGGCCGAGGCCTGAACACCGGGGAGCTGTTTTTT	CASSPQGRGLNTGELFF	TRBV18	17	TRBJ2-2	.	few
TGTGCCACCAGGACTACGGGGGACAGGGGTTGGGGCTACACCTTC	CATRTTGDRGWGYTF	TRBV27	15	TRBJ1-2	TRBD1	few
TGTGCCAGCAGTGAAAGTCCTAGCGGGACGTACAATGAGCAGTTCTTC	CASSESPSGTYNEQFF	TRBV6-1	16	TRBJ2-1	TRBD2	.
TGTGCCAGCAGCCATTTAGAGGGAACAGATACGCAGTATTTT	CASSHLEGTDTQYF	TRBV4-2	14	TRBJ2-3	.	few
TGTGCCAGCAGCCCCAAACAGGGATCCGAGCAGTACTTC	CASSPKQGSEQYF	TRBV14	13	TRBJ2-7	.	.
TGCGCCAGCAGTTCCGACAGGGGTAAGACCCAGTACTTC	CASSSDRGKTQYF	TRBV5-1	13	TRBJ2-5	TRBD1	few
TGTGCCAGCAGACCAGGGGGTGTTGGAAACACCATATATTTT	CASRPGGVGNTIYF	TRBV28	14	TRBJ1-3	TRBD1	.
TGCGCCAGCAGCCCGACACCAGGGTTGAACACCGGGGAGCTGTTTTTT	CASSPTPGLNTGELFF	TRBV5-1	16	TRBJ2-2	.	.
TGTGCCAGCAGGGGTACTAGCGCCCGCACAGATACGCAGTATTTT	CASRGTSARTDTQYF	TRBV2	15	TRBJ2-3	TRBD2	.
TGTGCCAGCAGCGGCGGACTAGCGAACACCGGGGAGCTGTTTTTT	CASSGGLANTGELFF	TRBV9	15	TRBJ2-2	TRBD2	.
TGTGCCAGCAGCTTAGTCCAGGGGCTCAACTCTGAAGCTTTCTTT	CASSLVQGLNSEAFF	TRBV7-2	15	TRBJ1-1	.	.
TGTGCCAGCAGCTTAGCGGACCGGGCCTTTCTTTACAATGAGCAGTTCTTC	CASSLADRAFLYNEQFF	TRBV7-8	17	TRBJ2-1	.	.
TGCAGCGGAGCCAGGGACAGGGCAGGCGAGCAGTACTTC	CSGARDRAGEQYF	TRBV29-1	13	TRBJ2-7	TRBD1	few